This is a list of T cell receptor beta chains from one sample in a study of T cells in Graves' hyperthyroidism and ophthalmopathy. TCRdb itself ran the multiplex PCR reads through MiXCR, one entry per CDR3 protein. The data contain about 770,000 distinct CDR3 sequences, roughly 20% of them singletons. Sequenced sample: blood. Receptors originate from a woman between 50 and 59 years old with Graves' hyperthyroidism that later progressed to Graves' ophthalmopathy. CDR3s include the opening cysteine and the closing phenylalanine or tryptophan. Each record gives: V gene, J gene, D gene, clone size, CDR3 protein, CDR3 DNA. A D gene is named only where the DNA matches it firmly. Size is stated for part of the rows, as once, few or many counts, or as a class when the clone is expanded.

>TRBV10-3|TRBJ1-2|.|.
CAISAVGGELYGYTF
TGTGCCATCAGTGCCGTAGGGGGGGAATTGTATGGCTACACCTTC
>TRBV29-1|TRBJ2-3|.|many
CSASERAAGTDTQYF
TGCAGCGCTAGCGAGCGGGCTGCGGGCACAGATACGCAGTATTTT
>TRBV6-2/TRBV6-3|TRBJ1-2|.|many
CASSYSMAGHGEGYTF
TGTGCCAGCAGTTACTCGATGGCGGGGCACGGAGAGGGCTACACCTTC
>TRBV15|TRBJ1-5|.|many
CATSSSGSKPQHF
TGTGCCACCAGCAGCAGCGGCAGTAAGCCCCAGCATTTT
>TRBV10-3|TRBJ2-5|.|.
CAISGGYQETQYF
TGTGCCATCAGTGGGGGGTACCAAGAGACCCAGTACTTC
>TRBV19|TRBJ1-1|.|.
CASSIPGVGTEAFF
TGTGCCAGTAGTATCCCCGGAGTAGGAACTGAAGCTTTCTTT
>TRBV5-6|TRBJ2-5|TRBD2|few
CASSLVPRAGVQETQYF
TGTGCCAGCAGCTTGGTGCCCCGAGCGGGGGTCCAAGAGACCCAGTACTTC
>TRBV5-5|TRBJ2-1|.|many
CASSSQGNEQFF
TGTGCCAGCAGCAGCCAGGGCAATGAGCAGTTCTTC
>TRBV12-3/TRBV12-4|TRBJ1-2|TRBD1|many
CASSLLRDRDYGYTF
TGTGCCAGCAGTTTATTACGGGACAGGGACTATGGCTACACCTTC
>TRBV20-1|TRBJ1-1|TRBD1|few
CSARDRDRGAWNTEAFF
TGCAGTGCTAGAGACCGCGACAGGGGCGCCTGGAACACTGAAGCTTTCTTT
>TRBV3-2|TRBJ2-5|.|once
CASSPTGLADEETQYF
TGTGCCAGCAGCCCGACGGGACTAGCGGACGAAGAGACCCAGTACTTC